These T cell receptor beta chains were read from a single sample in a study of PD-1 blockade in classical Hodgkin lymphoma. Repertoires were generated with immunoSEQ multiplex PCR, while TCRdb's copy carries only in-frame clones and drops some. This table holds about 13,000 clones, around nine tenths found once. The material sequenced was peripheral blood mononuclear cells (PBMCs), taken at baseline. The receptors were gathered from a human donor with classical Hodgkin lymphoma. Each CDR3 is given with its conserved first and last residue.

V,J,CDR3
TRBV6-5,TRBJ1-3,CASSRDGSSGNTIYF
TRBV10-3,TRBJ2-1,CAISDGPQLYNEQFF
TRBV2,TRBJ1-1,CASSRETSGEAFF
TRBV5-1,TRBJ2-5,CASSAAETQYF
TRBV11-3,TRBJ2-2,CASSLSGQSTGELFF
TRBV5-6,TRBJ2-7,CASSLGLAGVYKQYF
TRBV19,TRBJ1-5,CASTIGGYGNQPQHF
TRBV15,TRBJ1-2,CATSRITGIPYGYTF
TRBV28,TRBJ2-7,CASSPTYSYEQYF
TRBV21-1,TRBJ2-7,CASSKGELGAFSGGSYEQYF
TRBV19,TRBJ2-3,CASSIGYTVDF
TRBV7-9,TRBJ2-1,CASSFIDRDLRNEQFF
TRBV28,TRBJ1-1,CASSLPGTEAFF
TRBV6-1,TRBJ2-5,CASNGQGPQETQYF
TRBV7-7,TRBJ1-2,CASSQTGGYTF
TRBV5-1,TRBJ2-3,CASSYPRGTDTQYF
TRBV2,TRBJ1-5,CASSEFSRGEPQHF
TRBV7-2,TRBJ2-1,CASSLRPSSHEQFF
TRBV6-5,TRBJ2-7,CASRRQGTLYEQYF
TRBV7-3,TRBJ2-7,CASSLGAGGAYEQYF
TRBV6-4,TRBJ1-1,CASSAIPNTEAFF
TRBV30,TRBJ2-5,CAWTPGPGWETQYF
TRBV9,TRBJ2-2,CASSGRGGSNTGELFF
TRBV18,TRBJ2-1,CASSPVDGTGSYNEQFF
TRBV6-4,TRBJ1-2,CASSDGTDQSYTF
TRBV7-9,TRBJ2-7,CASSLGTSPYLYF
TRBV19,TRBJ2-7,CASSKGYEQYF
TRBV2,TRBJ2-7,CASSFVTPPYEQYF
TRBV5-1,TRBJ2-3,CASSQPRSTDTQYF
TRBV6-6,TRBJ1-4,CASSYTNEKLFF
TRBV12-5,TRBJ2-2,CASGLVRGEIDTGELFF
TRBV29-1,TRBJ2-2,CSVERQGYTGELFF
TRBV10-3,TRBJ1-1,CAISEPRGVAFF
TRBV11-3,TRBJ2-5,CASSQDREETQYF
TRBV6-1,TRBJ1-5,CASRVGQIQPQHF
TRBV27,TRBJ2-3,CASSLENTDTQYF
TRBV5-4,TRBJ1-2,CASSWAGAYGYTF
TRBV27,TRBJ2-5,CASSLSGLAAEYGETQYF
TRBV18,TRBJ2-1,CASSPRSMSSNEQFF
TRBV7-9,TRBJ1-1,CASSMGQMNTEAFF
TRBV6-1,TRBJ1-5,CASSALSYGYNQPQHF
TRBV7-8,TRBJ1-4,CASSLGGQVNEKLFF
TRBV6-1,TRBJ2-2,CASRLGGYNTGELFF
TRBV18,TRBJ1-5,CASSPGPREDQPQHF
TRBV11-3,TRBJ2-1,CASSETGLYNEQFF
TRBV19,TRBJ2-7,CASSPQEIGEQYF
TRBV28,TRBJ2-1,CASSLAPLAGGPKYEQFF
TRBV29-1,TRBJ1-4,CSVVLPEGNEKLFF